A selection of T cell receptor beta chains follows, all from one sample in a study of regulatory T cells in long-lasting Graves disease. TCRdb re-derived calls from the multiplex PCR reads in MiXCR, one entry per CDR3 protein. The sample includes some 250,000 distinct CDR3 sequences, 15% to 20% of them seen just once. These data were also filed under a second study, of T cells in Graves' hyperthyroidism and ophthalmopathy.

The sequencing used peripheral blood mononuclear cells (PBMCs), collected at new diagnosis, from a patient treated with antithyroid drugs. The source of these receptors is a woman aged 25 to 45 with Graves disease. CDR3s include the opening cysteine and the closing phenylalanine or tryptophan. A D gene is named only where the DNA matches it firmly. The size of a clone is reported for some rows only, either as once, few or many, or as a class for expanded clones.

clone_size,v_call,cdr3_length,j_call,d_call,cdr3_aa
few,TRBV6-1,14,TRBJ1-4,-,CASTPGRHNEKLFF
many,TRBV20-1,14,TRBJ1-2,-,CSAREREAYYGYTF
-,TRBV2,15,TRBJ2-6,-,CASSRDKAGANVLTF
many,TRBV7-3,14,TRBJ2-3,-,CASSLGQRTDTQYF
many,TRBV29-1,10,TRBJ1-1,-,CSVDSFEAFF
many,TRBV10-1,15,TRBJ2-7,TRBD1,CASSEGQGLPYEQYF
-,TRBV6-1,15,TRBJ1-1,TRBD1,CASSTHRQGSTEAFF
few,TRBV10-3,13,TRBJ2-1,-,CAIRETEWGEQFF
few,TRBV7-2,17,TRBJ2-3,TRBD1,CASSLRWRTGSTDTQYF
many,TRBV15,12,TRBJ1-2,TRBD1,CATHGDSSGYTF
many,TRBV11-2,13,TRBJ1-1,-,CASSFRANTEAFF
many,TRBV7-9,15,TRBJ2-1,TRBD2,CASIVGLAVGYEQFF
many,TRBV19,18,TRBJ2-1,TRBD2,CASSGTRGGWGSYNEQFF
many,TRBV27,17,TRBJ2-7,-,CASSLGQLPTSYYEQYF
many,TRBV10-3,15,TRBJ2-2,TRBD1,CAISPGQGDTGELFF
many,TRBV6-2/TRBV6-3,13,TRBJ1-1,TRBD1,CASTQGVNTEAFF
many,TRBV6-1,15,TRBJ2-7,-,CASSPNLDSPYEQYF
few,TRBV4-1,16,TRBJ1-2,TRBD1,CASSQSPGQVSYGYTF
-,TRBV11-2,16,TRBJ2-1,TRBD1,CASSPGTGQTYNEQFF
many,TRBV12-3/TRBV12-4,14,TRBJ2-5,-,CASRPGPGEETQYF
many,TRBV29-1,13,TRBJ1-1,-,CSVTRVLRPEAFF
many,TRBV4-1,13,TRBJ1-1,-,CASSHALDREAFF
many,TRBV9,17,TRBJ1-6,TRBD1,CASSVGPRAGGNSPLHF
few,TRBV19,15,TRBJ2-7,-,CASSIGQRSSYEQYF
many,TRBV7-9,14,TRBJ1-4,-,CASSPPEDNEKLFF
many,TRBV6-5,14,TRBJ1-2,-,CASSYPEEVGGYTF
many,TRBV2,14,TRBJ2-1,TRBD2,CASRGGAGYNEQFF
once,TRBV13,14,TRBJ2-3,-,CASSRSPDGDTQYF
many,TRBV20-1,12,TRBJ1-1,-,CSARRGYTEAFF
-,TRBV20-1,17,TRBJ2-5,TRBD2,CSATSIAGAHIGETQYF
few,TRBV25-1,13,TRBJ1-2,TRBD1,CASSETGVRGYTF
many,TRBV12-3/TRBV12-4,16,TRBJ1-1,-,CASSFYRGRGGTEAFF
many,TRBV24-1,14,TRBJ2-1,-,CATSDSTVNNEQFF